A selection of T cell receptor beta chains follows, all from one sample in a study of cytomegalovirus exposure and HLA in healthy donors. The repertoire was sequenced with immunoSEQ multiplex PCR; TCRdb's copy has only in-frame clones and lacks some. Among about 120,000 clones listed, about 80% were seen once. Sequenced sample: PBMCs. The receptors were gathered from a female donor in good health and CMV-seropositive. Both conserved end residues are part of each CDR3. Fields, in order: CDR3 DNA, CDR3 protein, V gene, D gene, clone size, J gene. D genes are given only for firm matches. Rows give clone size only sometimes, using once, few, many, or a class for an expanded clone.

TGTGCCAGCTCACAAGAACAGGGGGGAATTGAAAAACTGTTTTTT | CASSQEQGGIEKLFF | TRBV18 | TRBD1 | . | TRBJ1-4
TGTGCCAGCTCACCTCAGCGGTCCTCCTACAATGAGCAGTTCTTC | CASSPQRSSYNEQFF | TRBV18 | . | . | TRBJ2-1
TGCGCCAGCAGCAGAACAGGACAGGGACGTGTAAGGGGTTCACCCCTCCACTTT | CASSRTGQGRVRGSPLHF | TRBV5-1 | TRBD1 | . | TRBJ1-6
TGTGCCAGCAGCGTCGGACAGGGTGGTAATAAGGCTTTCTTT | CASSVGQGGNKAFF | TRBV9 | TRBD1 | . | TRBJ1-1
TGTGCCAGCAGTGAGGTAGGAGGGAATGAAAAACTGTTTTTT | CASSEVGGNEKLFF | TRBV25-1 | . | . | TRBJ1-4
TGTGCCAGCAGCAAAGGGACACTCGACTGGGGTATGTACTTC | CASSKGTLDWGMYF | TRBV21-1 | . | . | TRBJ2-4
TGTGCCAGCAGTGTCAACTCCGGGGTATACGAGCAGTACTTC | CASSVNSGVYEQYF | TRBV27 | . | . | TRBJ2-7
TGTGCCAGCAGCACCCACAACTCTGGGGCCAACGTCCTGACTTTC | CASSTHNSGANVLTF | TRBV7-9 | . | . | TRBJ2-6
TGTGCCAGCAGTTCTACCGGGCAAGAGACCCAGTACTTC | CASSSTGQETQYF | TRBV5-6 | . | . | TRBJ2-5
TGCGCCAGCAGCTTTGGGGCGGTCTTCGGTGGCTATGGCTACACCTTC | CASSFGAVFGGYGYTF | TRBV5-1 | . | . | TRBJ1-2
TGTGCCAGCAGCGTAGGAAGGGAGGCAGTCGGAAGCACAGATACGCAGTATTTT | CASSVGREAVGSTDTQYF | TRBV9 | . | . | TRBJ2-3
TGTGCCAAAAGGGGGGGTAATTCACCCCTCCACTTT | CAKRGGNSPLHF | TRBV2 | . | . | TRBJ1-6
TGTGCCAGCAGATATGGACTGTCCGCCAAAAACATTCAGTACTTC | CASRYGLSAKNIQYF | TRBV27 | . | . | TRBJ2-4
TGTGCCAGCTCCCCGATAACGGGGGGCACCGGGGAGCTGTTTTTT | CASSPITGGTGELFF | TRBV18 | TRBD2 | . | TRBJ2-2
TGTGCCAGCAGGGGGTCGGGGTCCGACACCGGGGAGCTGTTTTTT | CASRGSGSDTGELFF | TRBV2 | . | . | TRBJ2-2
TGTGCCATCAGTGAGTCCTCCGTCTCACCCCTCCACTTT | CAISESSVSPLHF | TRBV10-3 | . | . | TRBJ1-6
TGCGCCAGCAGCTTAGACACCAGCAACTATGGCTACACCTTC | CASSLDTSNYGYTF | TRBV5-1 | . | few | TRBJ1-2
TGTGCCAGCAGCGTAGAGGGACAGGGACGGGAGACCCAGTACTTC | CASSVEGQGRETQYF | TRBV9 | TRBD1 | . | TRBJ2-5
TGTGCCAGCAGCAGGGGCTTTAACACTGAAGCTTTCTTT | CASSRGFNTEAFF | TRBV2 | . | . | TRBJ1-1
TGTGCCAGCAGTGGCGCCAGCGGCTATGGCTACACCTTC | CASSGASGYGYTF | TRBV5-4 | . | . | TRBJ1-2
TGTGCCAGCAGACGGACAGACGGCTACACCTTC | CASRRTDGYTF | TRBV5-8 | . | . | TRBJ1-2
TGTGCCAGCAGCTTAAATGGCGGGGGGGCTGCACCCTACGAGCAGTACTTC | CASSLNGGGAAPYEQYF | TRBV7-2 | TRBD2 | . | TRBJ2-7
TGTGCCAGCAGCCTCGACCTAGCGGGGGAAGAGACCCAGTACTTC | CASSLDLAGEETQYF | TRBV5-4 | TRBD2 | . | TRBJ2-5
TGCAGCGTCCCTTATCCGGGTTCTCAAACTTCGACAGATACGCAGTATTTT | CSVPYPGSQTSTDTQYF | TRBV29-1 | . | . | TRBJ2-3
TGCGCCAGCAGCTTGGGGGAGAGCTACGAGCAGTACTTC | CASSLGESYEQYF | TRBV5-1 | . | . | TRBJ2-7
TGTGCCATCCGAGCGGACGCAACGAACACTGAAGCTTTCTTT | CAIRADATNTEAFF | TRBV28 | . | . | TRBJ1-1
TGTGCCATCAGTGAGGCGACAGGTCCATACACTGAAGCTTTCTTT | CAISEATGPYTEAFF | TRBV10-3 | . | . | TRBJ1-1
TGCGCCAGCAGCTCTCCACCGGGACTAAAGACAGATACGCAGTATTTT | CASSSPPGLKTDTQYF | TRBV5-1 | TRBD2 | few | TRBJ2-3
TGTGCCAGCAGTTTATCGCACGGGTCTAGCTCCTACGAGCAGTACTTC | CASSLSHGSSSYEQYF | TRBV27 | . | . | TRBJ2-7
TGTGCCTGGAGGTGGGGCCCAGATTGGTCAGATACGCAGTATTTT | CAWRWGPDWSDTQYF | TRBV30 | . | . | TRBJ2-3
TGTGCCAGCCATGCTAGCGGGGGGGGATCGACCCAGTACTTC | CASHASGGGSTQYF | TRBV27 | TRBD2 | . | TRBJ2-5
TGTGCCAGCAGGCTAACAGGGAAGAACACTGAAGCTTTCTTT | CASRLTGKNTEAFF | TRBV6-5 | . | few | TRBJ1-1
TGTGCCAGCCCACCCAGGGGGCGAAGCAATCAGCCCCAGCATTTT | CASPPRGRSNQPQHF | TRBV28 | TRBD1 | few | TRBJ1-5
TGTGCCAGCAGTTCACGGCAGGGGAGCACAGATACGCAGTATTTT | CASSSRQGSTDTQYF | TRBV7-2 | . | . | TRBJ2-3
TGCGCCAGCAGCTTAGAGGGCCCCAATGAGCAGTTCTTC | CASSLEGPNEQFF | TRBV5-1 | . | . | TRBJ2-1
TGTGCCAGCAGTTACCGACAGTTAAACATGAACACTGAAGCTTTCTTT | CASSYRQLNMNTEAFF | TRBV6-5 | . | . | TRBJ1-1
TGTGCCAGCAGTCTCCCTCCTCTGACAGCGAACACTGAAGCTTTCTTT | CASSLPPLTANTEAFF | TRBV6-6 | . | . | TRBJ1-1
TGTGCCAGTAGAAAATACAGGGCCACTGAAGCTTTCTTT | CASRKYRATEAFF | TRBV19 | . | few | TRBJ1-1
TGTGCCAGCAAGGTCGGGGAAGAGACCCAGTACTTC | CASKVGEETQYF | TRBV6-5 | . | few | TRBJ2-5
TGTGCCAGCAAGAGTCGGTCAACTAATGAAAAACTGTTTTTT | CASKSRSTNEKLFF | TRBV2 | . | . | TRBJ1-4
TGTGCCAGCAGCACCGCGACAGGGACGTATGGCTACACCTTC | CASSTATGTYGYTF | TRBV28 | TRBD1 | . | TRBJ1-2
TGTGCCAGCAGCTCCTCCCTTGAAGCTTTCTTT | CASSSSLEAFF | TRBV11-2 | . | . | TRBJ1-1
TGTGCCAGCAGCTTTCCCCGGACAGGGGCTTCCGGGGAGCTGTTTTTT | CASSFPRTGASGELFF | TRBV5-4 | TRBD1 | few | TRBJ2-2
TGTGCCAGCTCCGATAGTGCCTCGGGAGGCCGGGGGACTGAAGCTTTCTTT | CASSDSASGGRGTEAFF | TRBV18 | . | . | TRBJ1-1
TGTGCCAGCAGCGCTACCGGGACTTACCAAGAGACCCAGTACTTC | CASSATGTYQETQYF | TRBV9 | . | once | TRBJ2-5
TGTGCCAGCAGCTTAGTTCAGGGGGGCGATCAGCCCCAGCATTTT | CASSLVQGGDQPQHF | TRBV7-2 | TRBD1 | . | TRBJ1-5
TGTGCCAGCAGTTACACAGCGGGGCCCCAAGAGACCCAGTACTTC | CASSYTAGPQETQYF | TRBV6-5 | TRBD2 | . | TRBJ2-5
TGTGCCAGCATAAGGGGGGGAGGCGTTAGCTCCTACGAGCAGTACTTC | CASIRGGGVSSYEQYF | TRBV6-4 | . | once | TRBJ2-7
TGTGCCAGCAGTGAAAGGACCAGGGGGCATGGCTATGGCTACACCTTC | CASSERTRGHGYGYTF | TRBV6-4 | TRBD1 | once | TRBJ1-2
TGCGCCAGCAGCCAAGAAACTAGCGGGGGGCGGAACACCGGGGAGCTGTTTTTT | CASSQETSGGRNTGELFF | TRBV4-3 | TRBD2 | . | TRBJ2-2
TGTGCCAGCAGTTCCGGACTAGCGGGGGGGAGGCATGAGCAGTTCTTC | CASSSGLAGGRHEQFF | TRBV2 | TRBD2 | . | TRBJ2-1
TGTGCCAGCAGCGGGACTCGAGGGTACGAGCAGTACTTC | CASSGTRGYEQYF | TRBV2 | . | . | TRBJ2-7
TGTGCCAGCAGCTTAGATCCCGGGACAGGGCACAATAGTGGCTACACCTTC | CASSLDPGTGHNSGYTF | TRBV11-2 | TRBD1 | once | TRBJ1-2
TGTGCCAGCAGTTACGACGGCGGGAGCAATCAGCCCCAGCATTTT | CASSYDGGSNQPQHF | TRBV6-5 | . | few | TRBJ1-5
TGTGCCAGCAGTGGCGCCTCGGAGGGTCTCTATGGCTACACCTTC | CASSGASEGLYGYTF | TRBV6-1 | . | . | TRBJ1-2